This entry is about one TCR beta chain. Its antigen is still unknown. Extraction of around 1.9 micrograms of genomic DNA from cryopreserved PBMCs supplied material for TCR beta libraries. This entry belongs to a study of cytotoxic CD8 clonotypes in ibrutinib-treated CLL. Study details: Partial responses numbered roughly 25 and complete responses 2; after a median around 72 months, around 14 stayed remitted and about twelve progressed. Average yields of 255,043 productive templates and tens of thousands of productive rearrangements characterized the samples.

The repertoire was sequenced with immunoSEQ multiplex PCR; TCRdb's copy has only in-frame clones and lacks some. The sample lists about 270,000 clones, approximately 76% occurring once. Study conclusions and caveats: Clonality was higher at ibrutinib response and returned toward baseline at progression.

Per the germline V gene, CDR1 is KGHSH and CDR2 is LQKENI. J lost 2 bases, V lost 1 base, and 6 bases had no gene match. The CDR3 runs 16 residues. This receptor was obtained from a human donor with chronic lymphocytic leukemia. Sample: PBMCs, taken at disease progression, from a patient treated with ibrutinib. The chain uses TRBV18 and TRBJ2-7, with 9 bases identical to TRBD2. The CDR3 loop is CASSPLGGRAAYEQYF. The CDR3 coding sequence is TGTGCCAGCTCACCACTGGGCGGGAGGGCGGCCTACGAGCAGTACTTC.